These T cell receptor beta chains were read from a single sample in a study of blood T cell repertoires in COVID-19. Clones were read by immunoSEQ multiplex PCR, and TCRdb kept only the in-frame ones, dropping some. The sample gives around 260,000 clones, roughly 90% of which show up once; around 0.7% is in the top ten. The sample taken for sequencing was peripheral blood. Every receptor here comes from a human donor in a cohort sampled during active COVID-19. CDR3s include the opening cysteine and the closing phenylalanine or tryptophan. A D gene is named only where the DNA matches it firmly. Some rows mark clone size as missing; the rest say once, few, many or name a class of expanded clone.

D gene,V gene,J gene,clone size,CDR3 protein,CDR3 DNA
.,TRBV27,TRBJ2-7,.,CASSPGHSYEQYF,TGTGCCAGCAGTCCGGGACACTCCTACGAGCAGTACTTC
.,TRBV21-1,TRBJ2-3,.,CASSSPEDRGATDTQYF,TGTGCCAGCAGCAGTCCCGAGGACAGGGGGGCAACAGATACGCAGTATTTT
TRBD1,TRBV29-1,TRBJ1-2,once,CSVTGISTYGYTF,TGCAGCGTGACAGGGATATCGACGTATGGCTACACCTTC
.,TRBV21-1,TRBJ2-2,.,CASSKESPSGCNTGELFF,TGTGCCAGCAGCAAAGAATCTCCTAGCGGTTGCAACACCGGGGAGCTGTTTTTT
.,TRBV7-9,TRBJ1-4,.,CASRPTGLDEKLFF,TGTGCCAGCAGACCGACAGGTTTAGACGAAAAACTGTTTTTT
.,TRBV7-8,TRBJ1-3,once,CASSRQRSSGNTIYF,TGTGCCAGCAGCCGACAGAGGAGCTCTGGAAACACCATATATTTT
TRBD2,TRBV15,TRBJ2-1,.,CATSRTSGARNEQFF,TGTGCCACCAGCAGAACTAGCGGGGCTAGGAATGAGCAGTTCTTC
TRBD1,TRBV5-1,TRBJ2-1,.,CASSWDSNNEQFF,TGCGCCAGCAGCTGGGACAGCAACAATGAGCAGTTCTTC
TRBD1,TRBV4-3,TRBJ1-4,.,CASSQDSSTGGLSEKLFF,TGCGCCAGCAGCCAAGATAGTAGTACAGGGGGCCTTAGTGAAAAACTGTTTTTT
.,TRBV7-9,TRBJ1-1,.,CASSLDLGTNTEAFF,TGTGCCAGCAGCTTAGATCTGGGCACGAACACTGAAGCTTTCTTT
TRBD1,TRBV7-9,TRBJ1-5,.,CASSLGDRGLPQHF,TGTGCCAGCAGCTTAGGGGACAGGGGGTTGCCCCAGCATTTT
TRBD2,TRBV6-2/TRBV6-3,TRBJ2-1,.,CASSDGTSGGNEQFF,TGTGCCAGCAGTGACGGGACTAGCGGGGGTAATGAGCAGTTCTTC
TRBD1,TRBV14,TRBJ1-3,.,CASSQGTGHLSGNTIYF,TGTGCCAGCAGCCAAGGGACAGGCCATCTCTCTGGAAACACCATATATTTT
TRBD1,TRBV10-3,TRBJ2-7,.,CAISGTGQDPYGQYF,TGTGCCATCAGTGGCACGGGACAGGACCCATATGGGCAGTACTTC
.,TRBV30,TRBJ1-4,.,CAWDINEKLFF,TGTGCCTGGGACATTAACGAAAAACTGTTTTTT
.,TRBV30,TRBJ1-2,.,CAWGRLTNYGYTF,TGTGCCTGGGGGAGACTAACTAACTATGGCTACACCTTC
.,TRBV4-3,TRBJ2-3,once,CASSQESVSTDTQYF,TGCGCCAGCAGCCAAGAGAGCGTGTCCACAGATACGCAGTATTTT
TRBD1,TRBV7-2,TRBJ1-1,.,CASSRSGTGADTEAFF,TGTGCCAGCAGCCGTTCCGGGACAGGGGCGGACACTGAAGCTTTCTTT
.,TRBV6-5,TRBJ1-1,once,CASPGQRNTEAFF,TGTGCCAGCCCCGGACAGAGAAACACTGAAGCTTTCTTT
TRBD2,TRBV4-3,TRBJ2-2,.,CASSQDSLAGETGELFF,TGCGCCAGCAGCCAAGATAGTCTAGCGGGAGAGACCGGGGAGCTGTTTTTT
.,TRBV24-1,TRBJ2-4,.,CATSDPGEPAKNIQYF,TGTGCCACCAGTGATCCCGGAGAGCCAGCCAAAAACATTCAGTACTTC
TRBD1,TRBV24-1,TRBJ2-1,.,CATSASGGNNEQFF,TGTGCCACCAGTGCCTCAGGGGGCAACAATGAGCAGTTCTTC
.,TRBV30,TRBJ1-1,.,CALGERNTEAFF,TGTGCCTTAGGAGAGAGGAACACTGAAGCTTTCTTT
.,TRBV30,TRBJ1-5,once,CAWSDNYNRQHF,TGTGCCTGGAGTGACAATTACAATCGCCAGCATTTT
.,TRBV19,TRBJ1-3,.,CASSHDTGRSGNTIYF,TGTGCCAGTAGCCACGACACAGGACGCTCTGGAAACACCATATATTTT
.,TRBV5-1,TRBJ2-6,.,CASSFGGDAGANVLTF,TGCGCCAGCAGCTTCGGAGGGGATGCTGGGGCCAACGTCCTGACTTTC
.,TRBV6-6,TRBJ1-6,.,CASSYSTRFEHSPLHF,TGTGCCAGCAGTTACTCGACCAGGTTCGAGCATTCACCCCTCCACTTT
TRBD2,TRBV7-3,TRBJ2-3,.,CASSPYTSGQDTQYF,TGTGCCAGCAGCCCTTATACTAGCGGCCAAGATACGCAGTATTTT
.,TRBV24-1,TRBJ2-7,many,CATSDPPARGWVYEQYF,TGTGCCACCAGTGATCCCCCAGCGAGAGGGTGGGTCTACGAGCAGTACTTC
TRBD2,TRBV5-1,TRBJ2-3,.,CASSLGEGSTDTQYF,TGCGCCAGCAGCTTGGGGGAGGGGAGCACAGATACGCAGTATTTT
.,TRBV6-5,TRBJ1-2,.,CASSETVSYGYTF,TGTGCCAGCAGCGAGACAGTTTCCTATGGCTACACCTTC
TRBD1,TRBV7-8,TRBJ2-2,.,CASSPQGVYTGELFF,TGTGCCAGCAGTCCGCAGGGGGTTTACACCGGGGAGCTGTTTTTT
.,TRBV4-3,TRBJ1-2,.,CASSQVGDNYGYTF,TGCGCCAGCAGCCAAGTGGGAGACAACTATGGCTACACCTTC
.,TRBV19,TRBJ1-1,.,CASSIGGAGTEAFF,TGTGCCAGTAGTATCGGTGGCGCAGGGACTGAAGCTTTCTTT
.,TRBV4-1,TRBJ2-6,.,CASSQFPRLYSPSGANVLTF,TGCGCCAGCAGCCAATTCCCCAGGTTGTATTCTCCTTCTGGGGCCAACGTCCTGACTTTC
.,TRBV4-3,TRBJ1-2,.,CASSQVSGGVIGYTF,TGCGCCAGCAGCCAAGTAAGCGGGGGTGTAATTGGCTACACCTTC
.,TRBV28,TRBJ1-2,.,CASRSGVITSNYGYTF,TGTGCCAGCCGGAGCGGGGTTATTACGTCTAACTATGGCTACACCTTC
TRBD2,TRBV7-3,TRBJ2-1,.,CASSQGGLASNEQFF,TGTGCCAGCAGCCAAGGGGGACTAGCGTCCAATGAGCAGTTCTTC
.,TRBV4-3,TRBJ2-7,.,CASSQVLGDSRYEQYF,TGCGCCAGCAGCCAAGTTCTGGGGGACTCTAGGTACGAGCAGTACTTC
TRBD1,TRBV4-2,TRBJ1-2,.,CASSQALGTGTEGYTF,TGTGCCAGCAGCCAGGCCTTAGGGACAGGGACAGAGGGCTACACCTTC
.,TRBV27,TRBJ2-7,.,CASSGAVSSYEQYF,TGTGCCAGCAGTGGAGCGGTCAGCTCCTACGAGCAGTACTTC
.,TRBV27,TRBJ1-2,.,CASGRPGNGYTF,TGTGCCAGCGGACGGCCGGGGAATGGCTACACCTTC
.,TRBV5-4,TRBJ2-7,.,CASSFSRVDPYEQYF,TGTGCCAGCAGCTTTAGTCGGGTTGATCCCTACGAGCAGTACTTC
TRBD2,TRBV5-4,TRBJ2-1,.,CASSSTSGRTYNEQFF,TGTGCCAGCAGCTCGACTAGCGGGAGAACCTACAATGAGCAGTTCTTC
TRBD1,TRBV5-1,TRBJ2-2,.,CASSLNGQVFATTGELFF,TGCGCCAGCAGCTTGAACGGACAGGTCTTCGCGACCACCGGGGAGCTGTTTTTT
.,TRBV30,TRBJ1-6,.,CAWNENSPLHF,TGTGCCTGGAACGAGAATTCACCCCTCCACTTT
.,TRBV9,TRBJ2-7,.,CASSVLGTASSYEQYF,TGTGCCAGCAGCGTTCTAGGGACTGCAAGCTCCTACGAGCAGTACTTC
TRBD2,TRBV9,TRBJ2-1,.,CASSSWASSGGTGGNEQFF,TGTGCCAGCAGCTCCTGGGCGTCTAGCGGGGGCACTGGGGGGAATGAGCAGTTCTTC
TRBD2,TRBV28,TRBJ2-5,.,CASSLEREGWETQYF,TGTGCCAGCAGTTTAGAGCGGGAGGGCTGGGAGACCCAGTACTTC